These 18 T cell receptor beta chains share one sample of origin, sequenced in a study of T cell clonality in common variable immunodeficiency. TCRdb keeps only in-frame clones here, not all; method: immunoSEQ multiplex PCR. This sample comprises approximately 44,000 clones, none seen once only. Specimen: peripheral blood mononuclear cells. The receptors were sampled from a person aged 18-70 years in good health.

This clone was observed many times. The read terminates 3 residues ahead of where the CDR3 ends, so the germline J gene completes it. V usage is TRBV7-9 and J usage is TRBJ2-7; 11 bases line up with TRBD2. The junction had 3 bases not matched to a gene; V was cut back by 5 bases and J by 0 bases. The V gene's germline CDR1 is SEHNR and CDR2 FQNEAQ (reference sequence). This CDR3 has 15 amino acids. The part of the CDR3 DNA that was read is TGTGCCAGCAGCCCGGGACTAGCGGACTCCTACGAG. Amino acid sequence: CASSPGLADSYE. The entire CDR3 sequence reads CASSPGLADSYEQYF.

In its sample, this clone was seen many times. The CDR3 end falls 3 residues outside the read, so it is completed with the germline J gene. This chain joins TRBV4-1 and TRBJ1-2; 7 positions match TRBD1. Germline values: CDR1 MGHRA, CDR2 YSYEKL. The CDR3 has 15 residues. The CDR3 bases that were read are TGCGCCAGCAGCCAAGGCCCGAACAGGGGAGACGGC. This translates into CASSQGPNRGDG. The entire CDR3 protein is CASSQGPNRGDGYTF.

This clone occurred a few times. The CDR3 end falls 3 residues outside the read, so it is completed with the germline J gene. The chain couples TRBV30 to TRBJ1-2; a weak D match, TRBD1 (5 bases). The CDR3 contains 14 residues. Looked up from germline, CDR1 is GTSNPN and CDR2 is SVGIG (reference sequence). CDR3 sequence reads: CAWSNMGGTDTYTF. The sequenced CDR3 bases are TGTGCCTGGAGCAACATGGGGGGAACAGATACC.

This clone was detected many times. The CDR3 goes on 3 residues after the read ends, and that part is filled in from the germline J gene. The J gene is TRBJ2-5, the V gene TRBV2, with 8 bases fitting TRBD2. Germline V lookup: CDR1 SNHLY, CDR2 FYNNEI. This CDR3 region has 16 residues. The junction had 8 bases not matched to a gene; V was cut back by 3 bases and J by 2 bases. The CDR3 loop reads CASSDLRGALQETQYF. The part of the CDR3 DNA that was read is TGTGCCAGCAGTGACCTGCGGGGGGCCCTACAAGAGACC.

This clone was recorded at least ten times. Read data end 3 residues before the CDR3 end; the end is taken from the germline J gene. The chain employs TRBV20-1 and TRBJ1-2; D remains unclear. Trimming removed 0 bases from V and 6 bases from J, with 5 bases in between. CDR1 and CDR2 from the germline V gene are DFQATT and SNEGSKA (reference sequence). This CDR3 contains 11 residues. The part of the CDR3 DNA that was read is TGCAGTGCTAGAGATCCGGATGGC. As protein: CSARDPDG. The whole CDR3 is CSARDPDGYTF.

This clone was observed many times. The CDR3 loop is CASSLSGDQPQHF. The DNA read from the CDR3 is TGTGCCAGCAGCTTATCAGGGGATCAGCCC. The rearrangement links TRBV7-9 to TRBJ1-5; D may be TRBD1 (6 bases). The read ends 3 residues shy of where the CDR3 ends; the end is completed using the germline J gene. From germline, CDR1 is SEHNR and CDR2 FQNEAQ (reference sequence). V was pared by 2 bases and J by 5 bases, with 7 bases between. This CDR3 spans 13 amino acids.

This clone was recorded a few times. Mismatch with germline at one junction end may stem from a read error. The CDR3 goes on 3 residues after the read ends, and that part is filled in from the germline J gene. The chain is built from TRBV19 and TRBJ1-5; D gene unclear. In germline, CDR1 is LNHDA, CDR2 SQIVND (reference sequence). This CDR3 has 15 amino acids. This CDR3 is CAGSIGRRPNQPQHF. Partial CDR3 DNA: TGTGCCGGTAGTATAGGCAGGCGACCCAATCAGCCC.

This clone showed up many times. Read coverage stops 3 residues before the CDR3 terminus; the germline J gene supplies the remainder. This chain links TRBV5-1 with TRBJ2-3, with TRBD2 identical over 7 bases. CDR1 and CDR2 from the germline V gene are SGHRS and YFSETQ. V shed 0 bases and J 2 bases; nucleotides not matched to a gene: 3. The CDR3 has 15 residues. The CDR3 loop reads CASSLGSGITDTQYF. The covered CDR3 bases are TGCGCCAGCAGCTTGGGGAGCGGGATCACAGATACG.

This clone was recorded at least ten times. Read data end 3 residues before the CDR3 end; the end is taken from the germline J gene. The chain carries TRBV2 and TRBJ2-1; the D gene is possibly TRBD1 (5 bases). Trimming took 2 bases from V and 5 from J, leaving 16 bases between them. CDR1 and CDR2 from the germline V gene are SNHLY and FYNNEI. The CDR3 is 16 residues long. The covered CDR3 bases are TGTGCCAGCAGTGAAAGGCTAGGGGCAGCTAACAATGAG. As protein: CASSERLGAANNE. The whole CDR3 protein is CASSERLGAANNEQFF.

This clone was counted between two and nine times. The CDR3 end lies 3 residues beyond the end of the read and is filled in from the germline J gene. The genes are TRBV6-4 and TRBJ2-2, with TRBD1 matching over 11 bases. This CDR3 is built from 16 residues. With V trimmed by 0 bases and J by 3 bases, 0 bases remained unmatched. Germline CDR1 is MRHNA and CDR2 is SNTAGT. The CDR3 is CASSDSDRGHTGELFF. CDR3 bases read: TGTGCCAGCAGTGACTCGGACAGGGGGCACACCGGGGAG.

This clone was seen many times. The read gets to within 3 residues of the CDR3 end, and the germline J gene fills in the rest. This rearrangement joins TRBV20-1 to TRBJ2-7; TRBD1 aligns across 7 bases. CDR1 is DFQATT and CDR2 is SNEGSKA in the germline V gene (reference sequence). The CDR3 covers 13 residues. J lost 3 bases, V lost 4 bases, and 6 bases had no gene match. CDR3 loop: CSAIFRDSYEQYF. Partial CDR3 DNA: TGCAGTGCTATCTTCCGGGACAGCTACGAG.

This clone was observed at least ten times. With the read ending 3 residues before the CDR3 end, the germline J gene is used to fill in that end. This same CDR3 is encoded by further DNA sequences in the sample. The chain combines TRBV5-5 with TRBJ1-3; TRBD1 might be the D (5 bases). V lost 1 base and J 4 bases, leaving 12 bases between the germline ends. CDR3 length: 15 amino acids. The germline V gene has CDR1 SGHKS and CDR2 YYEKEE (reference sequence). CDR3 region: CASSLFGGSGNTIYF. CDR3 DNA, as far as it was read: TGTGCCAGCAGCTTGTTCGGGGGATCGGGAAACACC.

Many counts were recorded for this clone. Read coverage stops 3 residues before the CDR3 terminus; the germline J gene supplies the remainder. The chain is built from TRBV20-1 and TRBJ2-7; 10 bases agree with TRBD1. Germline V gives CDR1 DFQATT, CDR2 SNEGSKA (reference sequence). V trimming: 6 bases; J trimming: 0 bases; junction bases outside the gene matches: 2. The CDR3 runs to 13 residues. The CDR3 sequence: CSAGQGSSYEQYF. Partial CDR3 DNA: TGCAGTGCGGGACAGGGGTCCTCCTACGAG.

Many counts were recorded for this clone. The read comes to an end 3 residues before the CDR3 does, leaving the germline J gene to fill in the end. The rearrangement uses TRBV20-1 and TRBJ2-3; TRBD2 aligns across 9 bases. Germline V CDR1 and CDR2: DFQATT, SNEGSKA (reference sequence). This CDR3 has 13 residues. V shed 5 bases, J shed 1 base, and the junction held 1 base outside the gene matches. CDR3 DNA (partial): TGCAGTGCTTCTAGCGGGGGCACAGATACG. It encodes CSASSGGTDT. The complete CDR3 protein is CSASSGGTDTQYF.

In this sample, this clone turned up many times. The CDR3 end lies 3 residues beyond the end of the read and is filled in from the germline J gene. This chain links TRBV11-3 with TRBJ2-3; D gene uncertain. V lost 2 bases and J lost 8, with 8 bases in between. The CDR3 extends over 12 amino acids. The germline V gene encodes CDR1 SGHNT and CDR2 YENEEA. The CDR3 loop reads CASSLHSGTQYF. The DNA read from the CDR3 is TGTGCCAGCAGCTTACATAGTGGTACG.

This clone was found many times. The sequence runs out 3 residues before the end of the CDR3; the remainder is reconstructed from the germline J gene. This chain connects TRBV7-6 to TRBJ2-7; 9 bases line up with TRBD1. After removal of 3 bases from V and 2 bases from J, the junction contained 2 bases not matched to a gene. The germline gives CDR1 SGHVS, CDR2 FNYEAQ. The CDR3 runs to 14 residues. The CDR3 bases that were read are TGTGCCAGCAGCTTTGGACAGGGGACCTACGAG. As protein: CASSFGQGTYE. The full CDR3 sequence reads CASSFGQGTYEQYF.

There are many counts of this clone. The chain's CDR3 is CSARDRLNQPQHF. CDR3 bases read: TGCAGTGCTAGAGATCGACTCAATCAGCCC. V gene TRBV20-1 combines with J gene TRBJ1-5; D remains ambiguous. The read terminates 3 residues before the CDR3 end, so the remaining end is supplied by the germline J gene. Trimming took 0 bases from V and 3 from J, leaving 6 bases between them. The CDR3 spans 13 residues. The V gene's germline CDR1 is DFQATT and CDR2 SNEGSKA (reference sequence).

In regard to this clone: The sequenced fragment ends 3 residues before the CDR3 boundary, so the rest is inferred from the germline J gene. This chain links TRBV7-8 with TRBJ1-2, with D possibly TRBD1 on 6 matching bases. The CDR3 is 14 residues long. Germline V gives CDR1 SGHVS, CDR2 FQNEAQ. The CDR3 protein is CASSLSGGYETYTF. CDR3 DNA, as far as it was read: TGTGCCAGCAGCCTCTCGGGGGGCTATGAGACC.